This record concerns one T cell receptor (beta chain) sequence. This clonotype has a count of ten or more. This clone's antigen is unknown. No base qualities exist here, and no much larger clone lies one base off it. CDR3 length: 14 amino acids, cysteine to phenylalanine. Only the CDR3 part of the read is kept: 42 bases, read in frame from the first base. The germline V end is reduced by 6 bases and the J end by 5 bases; junction bases left unmatched: 9. CDR1 DFQATT and CDR2 SNEGSKA are derived from the germline V gene (reference sequence). To prepare the library, PCR was applied. The sequencing machine was an Illumina HiSeq 2000. TCRdb reran the public reads through fastp at Q25 and MiXCR, keeping productive beta chains. Rows are unified per CDR3 protein, each entry keeping the most common DNA and genes. The sample table lists approximately 12,000 distinct CDR3 sequences, under 60% of them with a count of one. About 30% of the sample is in the top ten clones.

This sample was included in a study of tumor-infiltrating lymphocytes in oesophageal squamous cell carcinoma (dated by TCRdb to about 2016). The sequence derives from a male donor with esophageal squamous cell carcinoma. Recombination connected TRBV20-1 to TRBJ2-3, and 9 junction bases match TRBD1. The sample was esophageal tumor tissue. The DNA reads TGCAGTGCCGGACAGGGGTCAATAGTAGATACGCAGTATTTT. Protein translation: CSAGQGSIVDTQYF.